The rows below give T cell receptor beta chains drawn from one sample of a study of cytomegalovirus exposure and HLA in healthy donors. Measured with immunoSEQ multiplex PCR; TCRdb has only the in-frame clones, and not every one. The profile shows nearly 100,000 clones, over 8% of them singletons. Sequenced sample: PBMCs. The receptors stem from a man between 50 and 59 years old in good health and CMV-seropositive. Both conserved end residues are part of each CDR3. A D gene is named only where the DNA matches it firmly. Size is stated for part of the rows, as once, few or many counts, or as a class when the clone is expanded.

TRBD2	TRBV5-6	TRBJ2-1	.	TGTGCCAGCAGCTTGGACGGGAGGGACTACTACGAGCAGTTCTTC	CASSLDGRDYYEQFF
TRBD1	TRBV13	TRBJ2-5	.	TGTGCCAGCAGCCTAACCGGGACAGGTGGGACCCAGTACTTC	CASSLTGTGGTQYF
TRBD2	TRBV5-1	TRBJ2-2	few	TGCGCCAGCAGCTTGAGCGGGAGCGCATCGAACACCGGGGAGCTGTTTTTT	CASSLSGSASNTGELFF
TRBD1	TRBV28	TRBJ2-6	few	TGTGCCAGCAGTTCCTGGACAGGGCGCAAGGCGGTGTCTGGGGCCAACGTCCTGACTTTC	CASSSWTGRKAVSGANVLTF
.	TRBV2	TRBJ1-3	.	TGTGCCAGCAGTGAAATTCGCTCCGGTCCCTCTGGAAACACCATATATTTT	CASSEIRSGPSGNTIYF
TRBD1	TRBV10-3	TRBJ1-2	.	TGTGCCATCAGTGTGACAGGGGGCCACGGCTACACCTTC	CAISVTGGHGYTF
TRBD1	TRBV7-3	TRBJ2-7	.	TGTGCCAGCAGCTTCGGACAGGGTCAGGACGAGCAGTACTTC	CASSFGQGQDEQYF
.	TRBV13	TRBJ1-1	few	TGTGCCAGCAGCTTAGGGGCAGGGATGGGCACTGAAGCTTTCTTT	CASSLGAGMGTEAFF
.	TRBV6-5	TRBJ2-1	few	TGTGCCAGCAGTTACCAGGGGGCTAGCGGCTACAATGAGCAGTTCTTC	CASSYQGASGYNEQFF
TRBD2	TRBV5-1	TRBJ2-2	few	TGCGCCAGCAGCCGGGGACTAGCGGCTAACACCGGGGAGCTGTTTTTT	CASSRGLAANTGELFF
.	TRBV30	TRBJ2-1	.	TGTGCCTGGAACCTAGACAATGAGCAGTTCTTC	CAWNLDNEQFF
.	TRBV5-6	TRBJ1-3	.	TGTGCCAGCAGCGGGGAGGGGGGGAAACCCGGAAACACCATATATTTT	CASSGEGGKPGNTIYF
TRBD2	TRBV4-1	TRBJ2-5	.	TGCGCCAGCAGCCAAGAGGGACTAGCGGGGCAAGAGACCCAGTACTTC	CASSQEGLAGQETQYF
.	TRBV30	TRBJ1-1	.	TGTGCCTGGAGTGCCCCATCCGAAGCTTTCTTT	CAWSAPSEAFF
.	TRBV6-1	TRBJ1-5	.	TGTGCCAGCAGTGACAGGGCCAGCAATCAGCCCCAGCATTTT	CASSDRASNQPQHF
TRBD2	TRBV29-1	TRBJ2-3	.	TGCAGCGTTTTAGGACTAGCGGGAGGGCCAGATACGCAGTATTTT	CSVLGLAGGPDTQYF
.	TRBV7-8	TRBJ2-5	once	TGTGCCAGCAGTTACAATCCTAGGGGGGGCGGACTAGAGACCCAGTACTTC	CASSYNPRGGGLETQYF
TRBD1	TRBV27	TRBJ1-4	few	TGTGCCAGCAGACCGACCGGGACAGGGGACGAAAAACTGTTTTTT	CASRPTGTGDEKLFF
.	TRBV28	TRBJ1-1	few	TGTGCCAGCAGTTTTAGCACGGGTGAAGCTTTCTTT	CASSFSTGEAFF
.	TRBV19	TRBJ2-2	few	TGTGCCAGTAGACAGAGAAACACCGGGGAGCTGTTTTTT	CASRQRNTGELFF
.	TRBV7-2	TRBJ1-4	.	TGTGCCAACAGCGGGGGCCAAAGAGGGGGTGAAAAACTGTTTTTT	CANSGGQRGGEKLFF
TRBD2	TRBV25-1	TRBJ2-3	.	TGTGCCAGCAGTGATTTGGGACTAGCGGGGTCTAGCACAGATACGCAGTATTTT	CASSDLGLAGSSTDTQYF
.	TRBV5-4	TRBJ2-2	few	TGTGCCAGCAGCTTGGAACAGGTTAACACCGGGGAGCTGTTTTTT	CASSLEQVNTGELFF
TRBD1	TRBV5-6	TRBJ1-1	.	TGTGCCAGCAGCAGGACAGGGGGAAACACTGAAGCTTTCTTT	CASSRTGGNTEAFF
.	TRBV5-1	TRBJ1-1	few	TGCGCCAGCAGTTCCCAGGGGACTGAAGCTTTCTTT	CASSSQGTEAFF
TRBD2	TRBV4-1	TRBJ2-7	.	TGCGCCAGCAGCCAACCGGGACTAGCGGGATACGAGCAGTACTTC	CASSQPGLAGYEQYF
TRBD2	TRBV5-3	TRBJ2-1	.	TGTGCCAGAACCCGGACCCTTCGACGTGGGCAGCGGGGGGACAATGAGCAGTTCTTC	CARTRTLRRGQRGDNEQFF
.	TRBV7-2	TRBJ2-7	.	TGTGCCAGCAGCTTATATGCGGTTGGATTCTACGAGCAGTACTTC	CASSLYAVGFYEQYF
.	TRBV6-1	TRBJ2-5	.	TGTGCCAGCAGCTGGACTGCGGAGACCCAGTACTTC	CASSWTAETQYF
TRBD1	TRBV5-1	TRBJ1-2	.	TGCGCCAGCAGCTCACAGGGACAGGCCAACTATGGCTACACCTTC	CASSSQGQANYGYTF
.	TRBV6-7	TRBJ2-1	.	TGTGCCAGCAATAAGTCGACAGGGCGGGATTCCTACAATGAGCAGTTCTTC	CASNKSTGRDSYNEQFF
TRBD1	TRBV2	TRBJ2-7	.	TGTGCCAGCAGTGCCGGACAGGTCTACGAGCAGTACTTC	CASSAGQVYEQYF
.	TRBV11-2	TRBJ2-5	.	TGTGCCAGCAGCTCCAGGGTATCGGAGACCCAGTACTTC	CASSSRVSETQYF
TRBD1	TRBV19	TRBJ1-5	.	TGTGCCAGTAAGGACAGGGGGTATACGAGCAATCAGCCCCAGCATTTT	CASKDRGYTSNQPQHF
TRBD2	TRBV7-2	TRBJ2-7	few	TGTGCCAGCAGCTTAGGCTTCCGTAGCGGGAGTATCAACGAGCAGTACTTC	CASSLGFRSGSINEQYF
.	TRBV19	TRBJ1-6	.	TGTGCCAGTAGGCTCAGGGCGGGGTATAATTCACCCCTCCACTTT	CASRLRAGYNSPLHF
TRBD1	TRBV6-6	TRBJ1-1	.	TGTGCCAGCACCGACATCCAGACAGGGTCCAGCACTGAAGCTTTCTTT	CASTDIQTGSSTEAFF
.	TRBV7-8	TRBJ1-3	few	TGTGCCAGCAGCTTCGGACAGGGAAACACCATATATTTT	CASSFGQGNTIYF
.	TRBV20-1	TRBJ2-2	few	TGCAGTGCTGAGATCCCCGGGGAGCTGTTTTTT	CSAEIPGELFF
TRBD2	TRBV5-1	TRBJ2-7	few	TGCGCCAGCAGCTTTGGACTAGCCTACGAGCAGTACTTC	CASSFGLAYEQYF
TRBD1	TRBV28	TRBJ2-7	.	TGTGCCAGCAGTCCCATGTTGCGGACAGGGGAATACGAGCAGTACTTC	CASSPMLRTGEYEQYF
TRBD1	TRBV5-1	TRBJ2-5	few	TGCGCCAGCAGCTTGGAAGGGACAGGCAAAGAGACCCAGTACTTC	CASSLEGTGKETQYF
.	TRBV7-9	TRBJ2-1	few	TGTGCCAGCAGCTTAGTCCCAGGTGAGCAGTTCTTC	CASSLVPGEQFF
.	TRBV27	TRBJ1-2	.	TGTGCCAGCAGTTCACAGACTAACTATGGCTACACCTTC	CASSSQTNYGYTF
TRBD2	TRBV29-1	TRBJ2-1	.	TGCAGCGCTGCCGGTCGCGGGAGTTCCTACAATGAGCAGTTCTTC	CSAAGRGSSYNEQFF
TRBD2	TRBV4-2	TRBJ2-1	.	TGTGCCAGCAGCCAAGGCCCCCCCGGGACTAGCGGATACAATGAGCAGTTCTTC	CASSQGPPGTSGYNEQFF
.	TRBV11-1	TRBJ2-5	few	TGTGCCAGCAGCCGAGGACAGTCCGCAACAATCCAAGAGACCCAGTACTTC	CASSRGQSATIQETQYF
TRBD2	TRBV6-5	TRBJ2-7	few	TGTGCCAGCACCAAAAGGACTAGCGGGAGTTTGGACTTC	CASTKRTSGSLDF
TRBD1	TRBV28	TRBJ1-4	few	TGTGCCAGCAGTTTGCCCGGACAGGGGTCTGAAAAACTGTTTTTT	CASSLPGQGSEKLFF
.	TRBV5-5	TRBJ1-4	.	TGTGCCAGCAGCGGAGATGCCGCAACTAATGAAAAACTGTTTTTT	CASSGDAATNEKLFF
.	TRBV28	TRBJ2-7	few	TGTGCCAGCAGTTCTCTGGCGGGACAGCTCTACGAGCAGTACTTC	CASSSLAGQLYEQYF
.	TRBV12-2	TRBJ2-3	.	TGTGCAAGTCGCTTAGTAGAGCTAGCGGGAGGTAGCACAGATACGCAGTATTTT	CASRLVELAGGSTDTQYF
.	TRBV30	TRBJ1-3	few	TGTGCCTATACCGCGGACACTGGAAACACCATATATTTT	CAYTADTGNTIYF
.	TRBV27	TRBJ1-5	few	TGTGCCAGCAGTTTTCCAGGGCTTAACAATCAGCCCCAGCATTTT	CASSFPGLNNQPQHF
.	TRBV7-2	TRBJ2-7	.	TGTGCCAGCAGCCGGCAGGCGGGACCTTTCTACGAGCAGTACTTC	CASSRQAGPFYEQYF